These 25 T cell receptor beta chains share one sample of origin, sequenced in a study of cytomegalovirus exposure and HLA in healthy donors. 13 Jbeta primers and 60 Vbeta primers were used for the PCR. Produced via immunoSEQ multiplex PCR; TCRdb's table is partial and in-frame only. Altogether a few hundred thousand clones are present, approximately 70% being singletons, with the ten largest covering 1.5% to 2%. Sample: PBMCs. These receptors were obtained from a woman in her twenties or thirties in good health and CMV-seronegative.

This clone was counted once. This chain links TRBV2 with TRBJ1-2, with no clear D. V lost 2 bases to trimming and J lost 4 bases, with 11 bases between them. Germline V CDR1 and CDR2: SNHLY, FYNNEI. The CDR3 runs 14 residues. The CDR3 nucleotides read TGTGCCAGCAGTGAACCCCGGGGAAGCTATGGCTACACCTTC. Its protein is CASSEPRGSYGYTF.

This chain joins TRBV9 and TRBJ2-3; 8 positions agree with TRBD2. Trimming took 2 bases from V and 1 from J; bases not matched to a gene: 3. Germline loops: CDR1 SGDLS, CDR2 YYNGEE. The CDR3 totals 15 residues. CDR3 residues: CASSVRREGTDTQYF. The DNA for the CDR3 is TGTGCCAGCAGCGTTAGGCGGGAGGGCACAGATACGCAGTATTTT.

The chain carries TRBV7-9 and TRBJ2-3; D is uncertain. V was clipped by 3 bases and J by 4 bases, with 5 bases between them. The CDR3 has 12 amino acids. CDR1 SEHNR and CDR2 FQNEAQ come from the germline V gene (reference sequence). The CDR3 coding sequence is TGTGCCAGCAGCTTCGTCCCAGATACGCAGTATTTT. Translating it yields CASSFVPDTQYF.

This clone was seen a single time. V gene TRBV6-6 combines with J gene TRBJ1-1; D is perhaps TRBD1 (6 bases). The CDR3 consists of 13 residues. Trimming took 3 bases from V and 8 from J, leaving 13 bases between them. Germline V lookup: CDR1 MNHNY, CDR2 SVGAGI (reference sequence). The CDR3, as DNA: TGTGCCAGCAGTTATACAGGGTCCTCAGAAGCTTTCTTT. Its translation is CASSYTGSSEAFF.

V usage is TRBV7-8 and J usage is TRBJ2-7; 9 bases fit TRBD1. The CDR3 is made up of 16 amino acids. Germline CDR1 and CDR2: SGHVS and FQNEAQ. V dropped 3 bases and J dropped 3; count of bases not matched to a gene: 9. CDR3 sequence: CASSFTPSGQGYEQYF. The CDR3 DNA is TGTGCCAGCAGCTTTACCCCATCGGGACAGGGCTACGAGCAGTACTTC. The full variable domain, rest sourced from reference TRBV7-8 and TRBJ2-7, is GAGVSQSPRYKVAKRGQDVALRCDPISGHVSLFWYQQALGQGPEFLTYFQNEAQLDKSGLPSDRFFAERPEGSVSTLKIQRTQQEDSAVYLCASSFTPSGQGYEQYFGPGTRLTVT.

This clone was recorded once. The chain has TRBV4-1 and TRBJ2-3, with D unclear. This CDR3 has 12 amino acids. In germline, CDR1 is MGHRA, CDR2 YSYEKL. V dropped 5 bases and J dropped 1 base, with 4 bases sitting between them. The CDR3 protein is CASSSGTDTQYF. As DNA, the CDR3 is TGCGCCAGCAGCTCAGGCACAGATACGCAGTATTTT.

As for this clone: One junction end disagrees with the germline gene, perhaps due to a read error. CDR3 bases: TGTTCCAGCAGTCGAGGTATCTCAGGGTCGAGTAATTCACCCCTCCACTTT. It is translated as CSSSRGISGSSNSPLHF. The chain uses TRBV7-9 and TRBJ1-6, with a weak D call TRBD1 (5 bases). The CDR3 runs to 17 residues. Germline CDR1 and CDR2: SEHNR and FQNEAQ (reference sequence).

This chain connects TRBV29-1 to TRBJ1-2, with 10 bases fitting TRBD1. Unmatched junction bases numbered 6, after V lost 6 bases and J lost 2 bases. In germline, CDR1 is SQVTM, CDR2 ANQGSEA. The CDR3 consists of 14 residues. The CDR3 DNA reads TGCAGCGTCAGGGACAGGGGAACAAACTATGGCTACACCTTC. Its protein is CSVRDRGTNYGYTF.

The gene calls are TRBV5-4 and TRBJ1-6, with D possibly TRBD1 on 5 matching bases. Deletions cut 2 bases from V and 5 bases from J, with 11 bases between. Germline V gene lookup returns CDR1 SGHNT and CDR2 YYREEE (reference sequence). CDR3 length: 15 residues. CDR3 in amino acids: CASSFSGSDNSPLHF. As DNA, the CDR3 is TGTGCCAGCAGCTTTTCAGGGTCCGATAATTCACCCCTCCACTTT. The full variable domain, completed using reference TRBV5-4 and TRBJ1-6, is ETGVTQSPTHLIKTRGQQVTLRCSSQSGHNTVSWYQQALGQGPQFIFQYYREEENGRGNFPPRFSGLQFPNYSSELNVNALELDDSALYLCASSFSGSDNSPLHFGNGTRLTVT.

This clone showed up just once. The V call is TRBV18, the J call TRBJ2-3, with D possibly matching TRBD1 (6 bases). The CDR3 loop spans 15 amino acids. V was trimmed by 6 bases and J by 4 bases, leaving 17 bases between them. CDR1 and CDR2 from the germline V gene are KGHSH and LQKENI. The CDR3 loop reads CASSWTEVVPDTQYF. As DNA, the CDR3 is TGTGCCAGCTCTTGGACAGAGGTAGTCCCAGATACGCAGTATTTT. Supplemented by reference TRBV18 and TRBJ2-3, the full variable domain reads NAGVMQNPRHLVRRRGQEARLRCSPMKGHSHVYWYRQLPEEGLKFMVYLQKENIIDESGMPKERFSAEFPKEGPSILRIQQVVRGDSAAYFCASSWTEVVPDTQYFGPGTRLTVL.

This rearrangement joins TRBV30 to TRBJ1-4, with a possible D match to TRBD1 (5 bases). V was trimmed by 0 bases and J by 3 bases, leaving 14 bases between them. In germline, CDR1 is GTSNPN, CDR2 SVGIG (reference sequence). This CDR3 is 16 amino acids long. CDR3 bases: TGTGCCTGGAGTGTACTATCAGGGTTGCCTAATGAAAAACTGTTTTTT. Amino acid sequence: CAWSVLSGLPNEKLFF.

J is TRBJ2-4 and V is TRBV6-5, with D possibly TRBD2 on 6 matching bases. This CDR3 region has 13 residues. Germline CDR1 is MNHEY and CDR2 is SVGAGI. Trimming left V 4 bases short and J 7 bases short, with 11 bases between. The CDR3 reads CASSSARGNIQYF. CDR3 coding DNA: TGTGCCAGCAGTTCCGCCCGGGGGAACATTCAGTACTTC.

The J gene is TRBJ2-5, the V gene TRBV2, with TRBD2 identical over 15 bases. The CDR3 is 15 residues long. Trimming at V came to 6 bases and at J to 4 bases, leaving 3 bases not matched to a gene. In germline, CDR1 is SNHLY, CDR2 FYNNEI. The CDR3 sequence: CASSPGLAGGETQYF. The CDR3 DNA follows: TGTGCCAGCAGCCCGGGACTAGCGGGAGGAGAGACCCAGTACTTC.

This clone turned up a few times. The chain couples TRBV5-5 to TRBJ2-5, with 8 positions matching TRBD2. Losses at the gene ends were 2 bases for V and 3 bases for J; bases not matched to a gene: 6. This CDR3 has 15 amino acids. Germline V CDR1 and CDR2: SGHKS, YYEKEE (reference sequence). CDR3 bases: TGTGCCAGCAGCTTTTGGTTTAGCGGGAAAGAGACCCAGTACTTC. This gives the protein CASSFWFSGKETQYF.

This clone showed up just a few times. The conserved closing phenylalanine or tryptophan is absent in this CDR3, likely reflecting a read error. The CDR3 nucleotides are TGTGCCTGGGCCCAGGGGAGTGAAAACCTGTTTTTG. This sequence encodes CAWAQGSENLFL. The chain has TRBV30 and TRBJ1-4; D may be TRBD1 (6 bases). Germline V gene sequence: CDR1 GTSNPN, CDR2 SVGIG (reference sequence). The CDR3 loop spans 12 amino acids.

This clone appeared a few times. The chain uses TRBV13 and TRBJ2-7, with a tentative D call TRBD1 (6 bases). Germline V gene lookup returns CDR1 PRHDT and CDR2 FYEKMQ (reference sequence). With 1 base removed from V and 5 bases from J, the gap between germline ends came to 15 bases. The CDR3 has 15 residues. DNA for the CDR3: TGTGCCAGCAGCTTAGATACAGGGCAAAGGGACGAGCAGTACTTC. Its protein product is CASSLDTGQRDEQYF.

This clone was found a few times. The chain combines TRBV11-3 with TRBJ2-5; TRBD1 aligns across 7 bases. The CDR3 contains 16 residues. Germline V lookup: CDR1 SGHNT, CDR2 YENEEA. The V segment lost 1 base and the J segment 5 bases; nucleotides outside the gene matches: 10. Here the CDR3 DNA reads TGTGCCAGCAGCTTAGTCACCTCAGGGGGAAGGGAGACCCAGTACTTC. Translation gives CASSLVTSGGRETQYF. Variable domain in full (rest from reference TRBV11-3 and TRBJ2-5): EAGVVQSPRYKIIEKKQPVAFWCNPISGHNTLYWYLQNLGQGPELLIRYENEEAVDDSQLPKDRFSAERLKGVDSTLKIQPAELGDSAVYLCASSLVTSGGRETQYFGPGTRLLVL.

On this clone itself: A read error may produce the germline difference seen at one junction end. This sequence joins TRBV5-1 and TRBJ2-6; the D gene is possibly TRBD2 (5 bases). The germline V gene encodes CDR1 SGHRS and CDR2 YFSETQ. The CDR3 sequence is 15 residues long. CDR3 sequence reads: CASSLRASGANVLTF. In DNA, the CDR3 is TGTGCCAGCAGTCTGAGGGCCTCCGGGGCCAACGTCCTGACTTTC. The whole variable domain, filled in from reference TRBV5-1 and TRBJ2-6, reads KAGVTQTPRYLIKTRGQQVTLSCSPISGHRSVSWYQQTPGQGLQFLFEYFSETQRNKGNFPGRFSGRQFSNSRSEMNVSTLELGDSALYLCASSLRASGANVLTFGAGSRLTVL.

V and J are TRBV27 and TRBJ2-7, with TRBD1 matching over 10 bases. In germline, CDR1 is MNHEY, CDR2 SMNVEV (reference sequence). V lost 6 bases, J lost 6 bases, and 8 bases stayed unmatched. The CDR3 runs 14 residues. The CDR3, as DNA: TGTGCCAGCAGCCCGGGACAGGGGTTGACCGAGCAGTACTTC. Its protein is CASSPGQGLTEQYF.

The rearrangement uses TRBV30 and TRBJ2-7, with TRBD1 matching 7 bases. Germline V gene data show CDR1 as GTSNPN and CDR2 as SVGIG (reference sequence). The CDR3 is made up of 13 amino acids. V shed 3 bases, J shed 5 bases, and the junction held 7 bases outside the gene matches. DNA for the CDR3: TGTGCCTGGAGCCGACAGGGTAGAAACGAGCAGTACTTC. Translation: CAWSRQGRNEQYF.

This chain connects TRBV7-9 to TRBJ2-3, with 10 bases that match TRBD1. V lost 1 base, J lost 5 bases, and 6 bases stayed unmatched. CDR3 length: 16 residues. Germline CDR1 SEHNR, CDR2 FQNEAQ (reference sequence). The CDR3 loop is CASSLGAGQGGDTQYF. In DNA form, the CDR3 reads TGTGCCAGCAGCTTAGGTGCAGGACAGGGGGGAGATACGCAGTATTTT.

The V call is TRBV5-1, the J call TRBJ1-1, with TRBD1 matching over 9 bases. J lost 6 bases, V lost 4 bases, and 13 bases had no gene match. The CDR3 has 16 residues. Germline CDR1 SGHRS, CDR2 YFSETQ. The CDR3 protein is CASSPTSGTGTAEAFF. The CDR3 coding sequence is TGCGCCAGCAGCCCTACCTCCGGGACAGGGACTGCTGAAGCTTTCTTT.

This chain uses TRBV4-2 with TRBJ2-7; 10 positions agree with TRBD2. The CDR3 consists of 16 residues. CDR1 is LGHNA and CDR2 is YNFKEQ in the germline V gene. The V and J ends lost 1 base and 3 bases, in that order; junction bases with no gene match: 6. CDR3 in amino acids: CASSQGVGTSDYEQYF. DNA for the CDR3: TGTGCCAGCAGCCAAGGGGTCGGGACTAGCGACTACGAGCAGTACTTC.

The chain recombines TRBV25-1 with TRBJ1-2, with TRBD1 identical over 11 bases. V lost 4 bases, J lost 6 bases, and 10 bases stayed unmatched. In germline, CDR1 is MGHDK, CDR2 SYGVNS. The CDR3 contains 16 residues. The CDR3, as DNA: TGTGCCAGCAGTGTACCCGGGACAGGGGGTATCGATGGCTACACCTTC. Protein: CASSVPGTGGIDGYTF.

The CDR3 sequence: CASGRKQGAVEAFF. The CDR3, as DNA: TGTGCTAGTGGCCGAAAGCAGGGGGCGGTTGAAGCTTTCTTT. The chain recombines TRBV12-5 with TRBJ1-1, with 8 bases identical to TRBD1. Germline CDR1 reads LGHNT; CDR2 reads FRNRAP. This CDR3 is 14 amino acids long. J was trimmed by 7 bases and V by 6 bases; bases with no gene match: 10.